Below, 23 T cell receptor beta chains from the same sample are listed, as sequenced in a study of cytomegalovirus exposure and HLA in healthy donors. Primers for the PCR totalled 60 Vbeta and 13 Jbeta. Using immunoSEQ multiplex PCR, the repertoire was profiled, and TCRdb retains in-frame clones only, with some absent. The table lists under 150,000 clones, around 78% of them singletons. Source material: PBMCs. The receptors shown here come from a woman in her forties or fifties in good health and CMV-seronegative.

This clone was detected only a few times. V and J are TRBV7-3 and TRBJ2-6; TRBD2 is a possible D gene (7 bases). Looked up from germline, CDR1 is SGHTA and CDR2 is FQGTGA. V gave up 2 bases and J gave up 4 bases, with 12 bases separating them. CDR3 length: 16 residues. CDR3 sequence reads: CASSLPRGAGANVLTF. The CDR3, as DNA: TGTGCCAGCAGCTTACCCCGGGGGGCCGGGGCCAACGTCCTGACTTTC.

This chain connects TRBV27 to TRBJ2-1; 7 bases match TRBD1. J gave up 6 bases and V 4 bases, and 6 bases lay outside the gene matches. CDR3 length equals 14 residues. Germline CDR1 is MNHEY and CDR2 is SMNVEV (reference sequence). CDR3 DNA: TGTGCCAGCAGTTCGATGGGACAGACCAATGAGCAGTTCTTC. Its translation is CASSSMGQTNEQFF.

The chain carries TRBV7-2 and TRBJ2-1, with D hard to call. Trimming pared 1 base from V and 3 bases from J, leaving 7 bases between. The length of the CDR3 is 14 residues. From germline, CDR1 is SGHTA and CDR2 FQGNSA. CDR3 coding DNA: TGTGCCAGCAGCTTAGGAGTCGGCTACAATGAGCAGTTCTTC. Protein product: CASSLGVGYNEQFF. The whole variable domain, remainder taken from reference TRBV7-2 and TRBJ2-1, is GAGVSQSPSNKVTEKGKDVELRCDPISGHTALYWYRQSLGQGLEFLIYFQGNSAPDKSGLPSDRFSAERTGGSVSTLTIQRTQQEDSAVYLCASSLGVGYNEQFFGPGTRLTVL.

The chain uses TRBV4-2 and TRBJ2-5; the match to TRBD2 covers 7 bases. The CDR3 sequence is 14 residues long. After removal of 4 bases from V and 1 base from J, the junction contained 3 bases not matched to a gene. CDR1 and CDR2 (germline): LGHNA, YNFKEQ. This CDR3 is CASSPPGGQETQYF. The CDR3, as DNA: TGTGCCAGCAGCCCCCCGGGGGGCCAAGAGACCCAGTACTTC.

CDR3 sequence: CASSQGGGVQFF. The CDR3 DNA is TGCGCCAGCAGCCAGGGGGGGGGCGTACAGTTCTTC. The chain employs TRBV4-3 and TRBJ2-1; TRBD2 is a possible D gene (7 bases). In germline, CDR1 is LGHNA, CDR2 YSLEER. The V and J ends lost 3 bases and 13 bases respectively, with 13 bases between them. The CDR3 spans 12 residues.

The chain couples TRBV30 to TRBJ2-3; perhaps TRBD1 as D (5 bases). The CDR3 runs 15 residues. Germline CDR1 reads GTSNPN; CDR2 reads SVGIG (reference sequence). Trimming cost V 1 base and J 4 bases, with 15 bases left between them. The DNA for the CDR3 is TGTGCCTGGAGTGATGGCCCTGGGGCCCCAGATACGCAGTATTTT. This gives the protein CAWSDGPGAPDTQYF.

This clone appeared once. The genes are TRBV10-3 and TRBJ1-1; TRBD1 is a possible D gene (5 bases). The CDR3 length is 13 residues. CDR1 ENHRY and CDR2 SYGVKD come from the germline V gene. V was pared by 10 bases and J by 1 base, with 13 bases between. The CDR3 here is CANRDSSNTEAFF. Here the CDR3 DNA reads TGTGCCAACCGGGACTCCTCGAACACTGAAGCTTTCTTT.

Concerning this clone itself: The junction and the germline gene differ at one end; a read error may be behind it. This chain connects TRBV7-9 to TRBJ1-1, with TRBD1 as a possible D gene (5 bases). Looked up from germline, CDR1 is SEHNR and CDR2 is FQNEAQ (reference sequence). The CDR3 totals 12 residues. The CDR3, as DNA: TGTTCCAGCAGCTTAGAGGGGATTAGAGCTTTCTTT. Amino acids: CSSSLEGIRAFF.

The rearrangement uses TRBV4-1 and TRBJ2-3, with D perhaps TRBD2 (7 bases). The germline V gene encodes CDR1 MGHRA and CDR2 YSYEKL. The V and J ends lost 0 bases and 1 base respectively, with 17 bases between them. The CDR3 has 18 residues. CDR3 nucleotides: TGCGCCAGCAGCCAAGATGGGGGGGCAGGCCGGCGCACAGATACGCAGTATTTT. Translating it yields CASSQDGGAGRRTDTQYF.

The CDR3 bases are TGCGCCAGCAGCTTGGAGAGTGGCAGGGGCTACAATGAGCAGTTCTTC. The encoded protein is CASSLESGRGYNEQFF. The rearrangement joins TRBV5-1 to TRBJ2-1; D possibly corresponds to TRBD1 (6 bases). This CDR3 region has 16 residues. The V end was cut by 0 bases, the J end by 3 bases, with 13 bases between. From germline, CDR1 is SGHRS and CDR2 YFSETQ.

The CDR3: CASSLNRGYYEQYV. CDR3 nucleotides: TGTGCCAGCAGCTTAAACAGGGGGTACTACGAGCAGTACGTC. The gene calls are TRBV7-8 and TRBJ2-7; 8 bases agree with TRBD1. V was clipped by 2 bases and J by 3 bases; unmatched bases: 3. Germline assignment: CDR1 SGHVS and CDR2 FQNEAQ. The CDR3 extends over 14 amino acids.

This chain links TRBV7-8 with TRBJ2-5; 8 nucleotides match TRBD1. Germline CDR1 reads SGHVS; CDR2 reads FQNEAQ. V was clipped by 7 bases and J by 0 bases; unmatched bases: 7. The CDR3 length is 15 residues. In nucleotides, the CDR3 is TGTGCCAGCACCTCGGTGGGACAGGACCAAGAGACCCAGTACTTC. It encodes CASTSVGQDQETQYF.

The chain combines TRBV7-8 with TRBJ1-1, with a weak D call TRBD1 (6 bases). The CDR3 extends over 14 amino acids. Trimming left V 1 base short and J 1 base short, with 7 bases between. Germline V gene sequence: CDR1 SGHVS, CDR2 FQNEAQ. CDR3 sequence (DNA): TGTGCCAGCAGCTTAGGGGGGCCGAACACTGAAGCTTTCTTT. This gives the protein CASSLGGPNTEAFF. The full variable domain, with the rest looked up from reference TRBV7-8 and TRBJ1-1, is GAGVSQSPRYKVAKRGQDVALRCDPISGHVSLFWYQQALGQGPEFLTYFQNEAQLDKSGLPSDRFFAERPEGSVSTLKIQRTQQEDSAVYLCASSLGGPNTEAFFGQGTRLTVV.

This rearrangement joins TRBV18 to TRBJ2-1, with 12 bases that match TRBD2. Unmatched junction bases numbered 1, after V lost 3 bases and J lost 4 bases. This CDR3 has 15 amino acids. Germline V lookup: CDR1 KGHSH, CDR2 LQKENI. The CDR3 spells CASSPLAGGYNEQFF. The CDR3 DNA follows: TGTGCCAGCTCACCTCTAGCGGGAGGGTACAATGAGCAGTTCTTC.

The CDR3 loop is CASSSSGSTYEQYV. CDR3 nucleotide sequence: TGTGCCAGTAGTAGCAGCGGGAGCACGTACGAGCAGTACGTC. The chain couples TRBV19 to TRBJ2-7; 8 nucleotides align to TRBD2. CDR1 is LNHDA and CDR2 is SQIVND in the germline V gene (reference sequence). Trimming cost V 4 bases and J 4 bases; bases outside gene matches: 6. The CDR3 runs to 14 residues.

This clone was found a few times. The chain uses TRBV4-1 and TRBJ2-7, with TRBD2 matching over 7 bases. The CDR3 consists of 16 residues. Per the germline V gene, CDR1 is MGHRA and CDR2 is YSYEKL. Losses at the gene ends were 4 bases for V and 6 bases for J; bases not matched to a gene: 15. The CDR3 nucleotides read TGCGCCAGCAGCCGCCGGGGGGTGCGCCGCGGGTTCGAGCAGTACTTC. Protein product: CASSRRGVRRGFEQYF.

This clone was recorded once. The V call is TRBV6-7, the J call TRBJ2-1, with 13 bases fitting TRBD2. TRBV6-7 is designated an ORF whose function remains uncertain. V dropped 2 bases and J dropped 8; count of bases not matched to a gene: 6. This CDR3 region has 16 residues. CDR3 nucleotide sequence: TGTGCCAGCAGTTACCGGGGACTAGCGGGAACCCATGAGCAGTTCTTC. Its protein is CASSYRGLAGTHEQFF.

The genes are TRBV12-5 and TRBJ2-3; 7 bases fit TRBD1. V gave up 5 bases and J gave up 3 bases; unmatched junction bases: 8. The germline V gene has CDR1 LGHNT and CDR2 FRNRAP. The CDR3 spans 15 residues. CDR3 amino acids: CASGLRQGWTDTQYF. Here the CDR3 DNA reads TGTGCTAGTGGTCTACGACAGGGATGGACAGATACGCAGTATTTT. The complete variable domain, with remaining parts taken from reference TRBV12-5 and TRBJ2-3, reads DARVTQTPRHKVTEMGQEVTMRCQPILGHNTVFWYRQTMMQGLELLAYFRNRAPLDDSGMPKDRFSAEMPDATLATLKIQPSEPRDSAVYFCASGLRQGWTDTQYFGPGTRLTVL.

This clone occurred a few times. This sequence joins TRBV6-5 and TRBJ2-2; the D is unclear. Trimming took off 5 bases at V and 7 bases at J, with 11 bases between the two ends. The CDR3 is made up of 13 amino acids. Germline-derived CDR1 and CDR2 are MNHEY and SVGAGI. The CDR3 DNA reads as TGTGCCAGCAGTGTCACGGAGCACGGGGAGCTGTTTTTT. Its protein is CASSVTEHGELFF.

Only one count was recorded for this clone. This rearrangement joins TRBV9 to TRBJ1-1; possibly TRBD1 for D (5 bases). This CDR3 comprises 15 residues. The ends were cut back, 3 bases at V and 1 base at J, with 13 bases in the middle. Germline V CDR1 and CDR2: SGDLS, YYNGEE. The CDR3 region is CASSALHRTNTEAFF. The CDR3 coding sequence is TGTGCCAGCAGCGCCCTACACAGGACGAACACTGAAGCTTTCTTT. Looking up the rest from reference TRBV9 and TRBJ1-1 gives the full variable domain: DSGVTQTPKHLITATGQRVTLRCSPRSGDLSVYWYQQSLDQGLQFLIQYYNGEERAKGNILERFSAQQFPDLHSELNLSSLELGDSALYFCASSALHRTNTEAFFGQGTRLTVV.

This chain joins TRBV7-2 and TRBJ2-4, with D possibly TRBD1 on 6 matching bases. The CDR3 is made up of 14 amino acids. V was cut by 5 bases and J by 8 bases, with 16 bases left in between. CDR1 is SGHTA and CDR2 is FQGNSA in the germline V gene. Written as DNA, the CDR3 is TGTGCCAGCAGCACATACAGGGATGCTCACATTCAGTACTTC. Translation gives CASSTYRDAHIQYF.

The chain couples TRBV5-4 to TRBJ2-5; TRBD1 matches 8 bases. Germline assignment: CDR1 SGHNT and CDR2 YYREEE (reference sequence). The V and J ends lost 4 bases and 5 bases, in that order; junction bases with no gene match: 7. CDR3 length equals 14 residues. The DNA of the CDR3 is TGTGCCAGCAGCGCGGAGACAGGGGTCGAGACCCAGTACTTC. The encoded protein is CASSAETGVETQYF.

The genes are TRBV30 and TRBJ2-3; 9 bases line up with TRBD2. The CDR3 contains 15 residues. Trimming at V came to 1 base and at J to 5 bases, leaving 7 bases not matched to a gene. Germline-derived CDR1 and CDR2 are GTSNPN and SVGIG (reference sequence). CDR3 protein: CAWSGAGGPVDTQYF. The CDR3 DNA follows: TGTGCCTGGAGTGGTGCGGGAGGGCCAGTAGATACGCAGTATTTT.